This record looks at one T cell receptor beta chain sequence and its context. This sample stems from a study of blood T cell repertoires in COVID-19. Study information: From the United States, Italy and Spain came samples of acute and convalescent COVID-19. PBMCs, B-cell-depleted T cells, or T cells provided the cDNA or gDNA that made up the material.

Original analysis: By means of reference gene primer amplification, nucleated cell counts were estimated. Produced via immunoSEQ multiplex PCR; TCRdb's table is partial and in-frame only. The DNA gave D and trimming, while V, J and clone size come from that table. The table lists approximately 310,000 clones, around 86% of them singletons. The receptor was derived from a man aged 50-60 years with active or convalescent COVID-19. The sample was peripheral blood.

The CDR3 DNA is TGCAGCGTTTCTACACAGGGGATGAGTGCTTTCTTT. This gives the protein CSVSTQGMSAFF. V usage is TRBV29-1 and J usage is TRBJ1-1; 7 bases fit TRBD1. V was pared by 5 bases and J by 11 bases, with 11 bases of the junction left unmatched. CDR1 is SQVTM and CDR2 is ANQGSEA in the germline V gene. The CDR3 is 12 amino acids.